This T cell receptor (beta chain) was profiled in a study of T cell changes during pregnancy in multiple sclerosis. V shed 4 bases, J shed 9 bases, and the junction held 6 bases outside the gene matches. The CDR3 has 13 residues. The germline V gene has CDR1 SGHRS and CDR2 YFSETQ. Measured with immunoSEQ multiplex PCR; TCRdb has only the in-frame clones, and not every one. The sample yields tens of thousands of clones, about 90% seen once. The receptor was isolated from a female donor with multiple sclerosis, enrolled in a pregnancy study. The sample was CD4+ T cells from peripheral blood mononuclear cells, taken in the third trimester of pregnancy. The J gene is TRBJ1-1, the V gene TRBV5-1; 10 bases are shared with TRBD1. CDR3 DNA sequence: TGCGCCAGCAGCCCCGGACAGGGGGAAAAAGCTTTCTTT. Protein: CASSPGQGEKAFF.